This T cell receptor beta chain is from a study of CD8+CD57+ T cells in acquired aplastic anemia. Turning to the study itself: Healthy donors gave 10 million to 11 million reads on average for CD4+ cells.

Profiling that covered TCR beta VDJ and CDR3 relied on genomic DNA as its template. One entry per CDR3 protein results from TCRdb running MiXCR on the reads. The repertoire includes about 220,000 distinct CDR3 sequences, 30% to 40% of them detected once, and roughly 1.1% sits in the top ten. This clonotype showed up many times. Its target is unknown. Study conclusions and caveats: Sharing between patients and controls was observed for roughly 30 CD8+ CDR3 sequences.

The clonotype originates from a human donor in good health, serving as a control. The sequencing input was sorted CD4+, CD8+, or CD8+CD57+ T cells (not recorded which) from PBMCs.

The CDR3 sequence: CSALPPLNTEAFF. As DNA, the CDR3 is TGCAGTGCTCTCCCCCCCCTGAACACTGAAGCTTTCTTT. The V and J genes are TRBV20-1 and TRBJ1-1, with D unresolved. Per the germline V gene, CDR1 is DFQATT and CDR2 is SNEGSKA (reference sequence). This CDR3 is 13 amino acids long. V lost 5 bases, J lost 0 bases, and 10 bases lay in between.